The present entry profiles one T cell receptor beta chain with its context. What it binds is unknown. TCRdb's table, derived via immunoSEQ multiplex PCR, lists solely in-frame clones and lacks some. The table has 85,000 to 100,000 clones, roughly 70% seen once. This specimen belongs to a study of fetal regulatory T cell absence and autoimmunity. V lost 4 bases to trimming and J lost 5 bases, with 11 bases between them. Germline lookup yields CDR1 SGHVS and CDR2 FNYEAQ. The CDR3 length is 13 residues. The study's findings and limits: Compared with cord blood, pancreas showed oligoclonal TCR enrichment, some clones over 80-fold.

V usage is TRBV7-6 and J usage is TRBJ2-5; D not certain. Sequencing was done on a sample of pancreas tissue. The clonotype comes from a male donor with IPEX syndrome. In DNA form, the CDR3 reads TGTGCCAGCAGCTCCCCCCGGTCGGAGACCCAGTACTTC. Protein: CASSSPRSETQYF.